A single sample is the source of the 15 T cell receptor beta chains below, sequenced in a study of T cells in tuberculosis. Profiling relied on immunoSEQ multiplex PCR, and the TCRdb table lists in-frame clones only, not all of them. The sample lists around 50,000 clones, 88% occurring once. After thawing and overnight rest, PBMC were stained with GMM-loaded CD1B tetramer, viability dye and anti-CD3 for sorting. The lipid loaded on the CD1B tetramers was C32 glucose monomycolate from Rhodococcus equi. The specimen was CD1b-GMM tetramer-negative cells sorted from PBMCs. Receptors originate from an adult woman with latent tuberculosis.

This chain uses TRBV7-2 with TRBJ2-5; no clear D. The tail of the sequence fits TRBJ2-7 better, so the J call may be wrong. Germline lookup yields CDR1 SGHTA and CDR2 FQGNSA. CDR3 size: 15 residues. CDR3 in DNA: TGTGCCAGCAGCTTAGTAGCCCCCTCCCCCTACGAGCAGTACTTC. This gives the protein CASSLVAPSPYEQYF.

The CDR3 reads CASREGVREAFF. The CDR3 DNA reads as TGTGCCAGCAGGGAAGGGGTTCGTGAAGCTTTCTTT. J is TRBJ1-1 and V is TRBV28; D perhaps matches TRBD1 (5 bases). This CDR3 contains 12 residues. Trimming removed 6 bases from V and 7 bases from J, with 12 bases in between. Germline CDR1 is MDHEN and CDR2 is SYDVKM.

CDR3 bases: TGCGCCAGCAGCCAAGACAGGGGGAAGAGGTTCACAGATACGCAGTATTTT. Its protein product is CASSQDRGKRFTDTQYF. V is TRBV4-1 and J is TRBJ2-3; 7 positions match TRBD1. Germline V gene sequence: CDR1 MGHRA, CDR2 YSYEKL. The CDR3 is 17 residues long. Unmatched junction bases numbered 8, after V lost 0 bases and J lost 2 bases.

CDR3 sequence (DNA): TGTGCCAGCAGTCCGAACGGGGAAGAGACCCAGTACTTC. This gives the protein CASSPNGEETQYF. This sequence joins TRBV6-1 and TRBJ2-5; a possible D gene is TRBD2 (5 bases). The CDR3 is 13 amino acids. Germline CDR1 MNHNS, CDR2 SASEGT. Trimming took off 5 bases at V and 3 bases at J, with 10 bases between the two ends.

Here the CDR3 reads CASSARTGGSGNTIYF. CDR3 DNA: TGCGCCAGCAGCGCTAGGACAGGGGGATCAGGAAACACCATATATTTT. The rearrangement links TRBV5-1 to TRBJ1-3, with TRBD1 matching over 10 bases. Trimming cost V 4 bases and J 4 bases; bases outside gene matches: 8. The length of the CDR3 is 16 residues. Germline CDR1 and CDR2: SGHRS and YFSETQ.

V and J are TRBV18 and TRBJ1-1; unclear D gene. In germline, CDR1 is KGHSH, CDR2 LQKENI. The CDR3 covers 15 residues. V lost 3 bases, J lost 1 base, and 12 bases lay in between. CDR3 nucleotide sequence: TGTGCCAGCTCACCCATGCTAGCGGAGAACACTGAAGCTTTCTTT. Amino acid sequence: CASSPMLAENTEAFF. The whole variable domain, remainder taken from reference TRBV18 and TRBJ1-1, is NAGVMQNPRHLVRRRGQEARLRCSPMKGHSHVYWYRQLPEEGLKFMVYLQKENIIDESGMPKERFSAEFPKEGPSILRIQQVVRGDSAAYFCASSPMLAENTEAFFGQGTRLTVV.

The chain combines TRBV7-9 with TRBJ1-2, with D uncertain. The CDR3 totals 13 residues. The germline gives CDR1 SEHNR, CDR2 FQNEAQ (reference sequence). Trimming cost V 4 bases and J 0 bases, with 6 bases left between them. CDR3 sequence: CASSYSTNYGYTF. In DNA, the CDR3 is TGTGCCAGCAGCTACTCAACTAACTATGGCTACACCTTC.

In nucleotides, the CDR3 is TGTGCCAGCAGTGAAACCCGCTGGACAGGGAACGAGCAGTACTTC. Encoded protein: CASSETRWTGNEQYF. The J gene is TRBJ2-7, the V gene TRBV6-1, with TRBD1 matching 8 bases. The ends lost 2 bases at V and 5 bases at J; junction bases unmatched: 8. The CDR3 has 15 amino acids. CDR1 MNHNS and CDR2 SASEGT come from the germline V gene.

The chain combines TRBV7-9 with TRBJ1-2; TRBD1 might be the D (6 bases). CDR3 size: 13 residues. Trimming took off 5 bases at V and 6 bases at J, with 13 bases between the two ends. Germline loops: CDR1 SEHNR, CDR2 FQNEAQ (reference sequence). CDR3 in DNA: TGTGCCAGCAGCCCACAGGGCATAGATGGCTACACCTTC. Amino acids: CASSPQGIDGYTF.

V and J are TRBV4-1 and TRBJ1-1; tentative D call: TRBD1 (6 bases). The CDR3 extends over 13 amino acids. V lost 3 bases and J 1 base, leaving 6 bases between the germline ends. Germline CDR1 and CDR2: MGHRA and YSYEKL. CDR3: CASSQTGNTEAFF. DNA for the CDR3: TGCGCCAGCAGCCAGACAGGGAACACTGAAGCTTTCTTT.

The chain combines TRBV14 with TRBJ2-1; TRBD2 aligns across 14 bases. This CDR3 comprises 16 residues. Trimming at V came to 3 bases and at J to 8 bases, leaving 6 bases not matched to a gene. Germline V gene sequence: CDR1 SGHDN, CDR2 FVKESK. CDR3 DNA: TGTGCCAGCAGCCACCTGACTAGCGGGAGGGGCGATGAGCAGTTCTTC. As protein: CASSHLTSGRGDEQFF.

The chain couples TRBV5-1 to TRBJ2-7, with 11 bases aligning to TRBD1. Germline V lookup: CDR1 SGHRS, CDR2 YFSETQ. V dropped 0 bases and J dropped 3; count of bases not matched to a gene: 2. This CDR3 is built from 15 residues. The DNA of the CDR3 is TGCGCCAGCAGCTTGGGGGGACAGGGGGTCTACGAGCAGTACTTC. This gives the protein CASSLGGQGVYEQYF.

The rearrangement uses TRBV7-2 and TRBJ2-7; 7 nucleotides match TRBD1. Germline V CDR1 and CDR2: SGHTA, FQGNSA. The CDR3 is 13 residues long. V gave up 5 bases and J gave up 4 bases; unmatched junction bases: 5. The CDR3 coding sequence is TGTGCCAGCAGCCCTGGGACAGTTTACGAGCAGTACTTC. Its translation: CASSPGTVYEQYF.

This clone was seen a few times. The chain links TRBV7-2 to TRBJ1-2; D gene ambiguous. V was pared by 4 bases and J by 4 bases, with 10 bases between. Germline loops: CDR1 SGHTA, CDR2 FQGNSA. The CDR3 runs to 13 residues. This CDR3 is CASSSGGGYGYTF. CDR3 sequence (DNA): TGTGCCAGCAGCTCAGGAGGCGGCTATGGCTACACCTTC. The full variable domain, rest sourced from reference TRBV7-2 and TRBJ1-2, is GAGVSQSPSNKVTEKGKDVELRCDPISGHTALYWYRQSLGQGLEFLIYFQGNSAPDKSGLPSDRFSAERTGGSVSTLTIQRTQQEDSAVYLCASSSGGGYGYTFGSGTRLTVV.

V usage is TRBV9 and J usage is TRBJ1-3; the match to TRBD1 covers 7 bases. V lost 4 bases to trimming and J lost 0 bases; unmatched junction nucleotides: 4. The CDR3 loop spans 15 amino acids. Germline loops: CDR1 SGDLS, CDR2 YYNGEE. CDR3: CASSLTGDSGNTIYF. Here the CDR3 DNA reads TGTGCCAGCAGCCTTACAGGGGACTCTGGAAACACCATATATTTT.